These 8 T cell receptor beta chains were all obtained from the same sample, sequenced in a study of cytomegalovirus exposure and HLA in healthy donors. The PCR used 60 Vbeta and 13 Jbeta primers. Only in-frame clones appear in the TCRdb table, and some are missing; sequencing was by immunoSEQ multiplex PCR. Here the sample spans fewer than 150,000 clones, more than 70% being singletons. The sequenced material came from PBMCs. These receptors all stem from a man between 35 and 55 years old in good health and CMV-seronegative.

V and J are TRBV27 and TRBJ2-7; perhaps TRBD1 as D (5 bases). V lost 3 bases and J 3 bases, leaving 6 bases between the germline ends. Germline V gene lookup returns CDR1 MNHEY and CDR2 SMNVEV (reference sequence). This CDR3 contains 12 residues. Here the CDR3 reads CASSFQGYEQYF. The CDR3 DNA reads as TGTGCCAGCAGTTTTCAGGGCTACGAGCAGTACTTC.

This sequence joins TRBV30 and TRBJ2-3, with 10 bases lining up with TRBD1. Germline-derived CDR1 and CDR2 are GTSNPN and SVGIG (reference sequence). Trimming cost V 8 bases and J 0 bases; bases outside gene matches: 2. CDR3 size: 13 residues. CDR3 in DNA: TGTGCCACGGACAGGGGGAGCACAGATACGCAGTATTTT. This gives the protein CATDRGSTDTQYF.

CDR3 sequence: CSVDTQGAEEKLFF. The CDR3 coding sequence is TGCAGCGTCGATACACAGGGGGCGGAAGAAAAACTGTTTTTT. This sequence joins TRBV29-1 and TRBJ1-4, with 9 bases matching TRBD1. The CDR3 has 14 amino acids. V lost 6 bases, J lost 8 bases, and 10 bases stayed unmatched. Per the germline V gene, CDR1 is SQVTM and CDR2 is ANQGSEA.

The chain is built from TRBV28 and TRBJ2-7; D gene uncertain. The V gene lost 5 bases and the J gene lost 9 bases, with 14 bases spanning the gap. The CDR3 totals 12 residues. Per germline, CDR1 MDHEN and CDR2 SYDVKM. In nucleotides, the CDR3 is TGTGCCAGCAGTCCCACGACTCCTCGGCAGTACTTC. Translating gives CASSPTTPRQYF.

The rearrangement uses TRBV5-1 and TRBJ2-7; D is ambiguous. V was clipped by 0 bases and J by 2 bases, with 6 bases between them. CDR1 is SGHRS, CDR2 YFSETQ, per germline. This CDR3 is built from 13 residues. The CDR3 bases are TGCGCCAGCAGCTTGGGTTCCACCTACGAGCAGTACTTC. Translation gives CASSLGSTYEQYF.

The chain uses TRBV11-2 and TRBJ2-5; weak D call: TRBD1 (6 bases). Germline V gives CDR1 SGHAT, CDR2 FQNNGV. Trimming took off 6 bases at V and 1 base at J, with 15 bases between the two ends. This CDR3 contains 15 residues. This chain's CDR3 is CASSPQGTPQETQYF. DNA for the CDR3: TGTGCCAGCAGTCCTCAAGGGACACCCCAAGAGACCCAGTACTTC.

The V gene is TRBV6-6, the J gene TRBJ1-3, with D perhaps matching TRBD1 (5 bases). Germline-derived CDR1 and CDR2 are MNHNY and SVGAGI (reference sequence). The V gene lost 8 bases and the J gene lost 4 bases, with 12 bases spanning the gap. This CDR3 spans 13 amino acids. In DNA, the CDR3 is TGTGCCAGCTCCCAGGGTGGAGGAAACACCATATATTTT. Translated, it gives CASSQGGGNTIYF.

The chain combines TRBV6-5 with TRBJ2-3; TRBD1 matches 9 bases. From germline, CDR1 is MNHEY and CDR2 SVGAGI. The CDR3 has 15 amino acids. Trimming at V came to 5 bases and at J to 3 bases, leaving 6 bases not matched to a gene. The CDR3 spells CASSPQGQGTDTQYF. The DNA of the CDR3 is TGTGCCAGCAGTCCACAGGGACAGGGTACAGATACGCAGTATTTT.